Listed below are T cell receptor beta chains from one sample, sequenced in a study of human versus mouse CDR3 diversity and MHC coevolution. TCRdb's copy holds only in-frame clones and misses some; the assay was immunoSEQ multiplex PCR. Here the sample spans about 60,000 clones, around 94% being singletons. Sequencing used naive CD4+ T cells from blood. Source of these receptors: a person aged 55 to 75 in good health. CDR3s include the opening cysteine and the closing phenylalanine or tryptophan. A D gene is named only where the DNA matches it firmly. Clone size appears in some rows only: once, few, many, or a class for an expanded clone.

v_gene	abundance	d_gene	j_gene	CDR3aa	CDR3nt
TRBV2	-	-	TRBJ2-1	CAGIRGFEGNEQFF	TGTGCCGGAATAAGAGGGTTTGAGGGCAATGAGCAGTTCTTC
TRBV7-2	-	TRBD1	TRBJ1-5	CASSWGQVGQPQHF	TGTGCCAGCAGCTGGGGACAGGTAGGTCAGCCCCAGCATTTT
TRBV19	few	-	TRBJ1-4	CASNRAGVREKLFF	TGTGCCAGTAATCGCGCAGGGGTGAGGGAAAAACTGTTTTTT
TRBV7-3	-	-	TRBJ2-1	CASSSSVSTYNEQFF	TGTGCCAGCAGCTCTAGCGTAAGTACCTACAATGAGCAGTTCTTC
TRBV11-2	-	-	TRBJ2-7	CASSLAGSAYEQYF	TGTGCCAGCAGCTTAGCGGGATCGGCCTACGAGCAGTACTTC
TRBV18	-	TRBD2	TRBJ2-7	CASSPGEGSYEQYF	TGTGCCAGCTCCCCTGGGGAGGGATCCTACGAGCAGTACTTC
TRBV7-9	-	-	TRBJ1-3	CASSPRQVSGNTIYF	TGTGCCAGCAGCCCCAGACAGGTCTCTGGAAACACCATATATTTT
TRBV15	-	TRBD1	TRBJ1-4	CATSRDTGVVEKLFF	TGTGCCACCAGCAGAGATACAGGGGTGGTTGAAAAACTGTTTTTT
TRBV15	-	-	TRBJ2-1	CATFVGGSYNEQFF	TGTGCCACCTTCGTCGGGGGCTCCTACAATGAGCAGTTCTTC
TRBV7-6	-	TRBD2	TRBJ2-7	CASSVDGLAVYEQYF	TGTGCCAGCAGCGTTGATGGACTAGCGGTTTACGAGCAGTACTTC
TRBV6-5	once	-	TRBJ2-7	CASSRRAGYDEQYF	TGTGCCAGCAGCCGCCGGGCAGGGTACGACGAGCAGTACTTC
TRBV19	-	-	TRBJ1-1	CASKRQGTNMNTEAFF	TGTGCCAGCAAGAGGCAGGGGACTAACATGAACACTGAAGCTTTCTTT
TRBV2	-	TRBD1	TRBJ2-7	CASSDPGTGVAEQYF	TGTGCCAGCAGTGACCCCGGGACAGGGGTCGCCGAGCAGTACTTC
TRBV19	-	TRBD1	TRBJ2-3	CASSRDRGSDTQYF	TGTGCCAGTAGTCGGGACAGGGGGTCAGATACGCAGTATTTT
TRBV7-9	once	-	TRBJ2-3	CASSSEDRDTQYF	TGTGCCAGCAGCTCGGAGGATAGAGATACGCAGTATTTT
TRBV2	-	-	TRBJ1-1	CASSETENTEAFF	TGTGCCAGCAGTGAAACAGAGAACACTGAAGCTTTCTTT
TRBV2	-	-	TRBJ2-7	CAGTGSTYEQYF	TGTGCCGGTACAGGGAGCACCTACGAGCAGTACTTC
TRBV19	-	-	TRBJ2-6	CASSLMGGSGANVLTF	TGTGCCAGTAGCCTAATGGGGGGCTCTGGGGCCAACGTCCTGACTTTC